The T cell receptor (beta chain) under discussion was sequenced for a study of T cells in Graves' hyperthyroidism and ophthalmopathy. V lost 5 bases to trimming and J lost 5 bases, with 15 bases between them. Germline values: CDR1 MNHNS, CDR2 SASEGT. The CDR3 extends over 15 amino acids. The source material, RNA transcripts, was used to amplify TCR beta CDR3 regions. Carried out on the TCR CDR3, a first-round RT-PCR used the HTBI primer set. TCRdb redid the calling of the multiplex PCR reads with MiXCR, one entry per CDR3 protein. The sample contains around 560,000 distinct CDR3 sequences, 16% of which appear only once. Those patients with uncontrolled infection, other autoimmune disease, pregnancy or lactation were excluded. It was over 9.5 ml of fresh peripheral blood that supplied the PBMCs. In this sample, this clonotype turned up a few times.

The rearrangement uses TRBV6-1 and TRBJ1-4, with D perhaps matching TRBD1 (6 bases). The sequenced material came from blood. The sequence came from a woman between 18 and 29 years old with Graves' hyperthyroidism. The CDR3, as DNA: TGTGCCAGCAGTTCGTCAGGGGCCCCGAATGAAAAACTGTTTTTT. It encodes CASSSSGAPNEKLFF.